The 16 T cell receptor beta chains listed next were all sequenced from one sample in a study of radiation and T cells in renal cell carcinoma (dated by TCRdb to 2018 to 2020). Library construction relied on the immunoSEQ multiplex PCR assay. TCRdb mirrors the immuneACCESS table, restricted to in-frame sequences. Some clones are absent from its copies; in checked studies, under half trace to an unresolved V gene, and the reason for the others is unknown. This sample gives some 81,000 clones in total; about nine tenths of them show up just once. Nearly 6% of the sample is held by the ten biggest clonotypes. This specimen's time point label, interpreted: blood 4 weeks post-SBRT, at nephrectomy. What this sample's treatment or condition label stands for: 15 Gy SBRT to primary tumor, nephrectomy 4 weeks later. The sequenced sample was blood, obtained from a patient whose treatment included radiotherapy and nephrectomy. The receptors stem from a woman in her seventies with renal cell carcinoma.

The CDR3 sequence: CSGVQGGGDTQYF. In nucleotides, the CDR3 is TGCAGCGGGGTACAGGGGGGTGGAGATACGCAGTATTTT. This sequence joins TRBV29-1 and TRBJ2-3; 8 nucleotides align to TRBD1. The CDR3 is 13 amino acids. The junction had 8 bases not matched to a gene; V was cut back by 7 bases and J by 5 bases. Germline lookup yields CDR1 SQVTM and CDR2 ANQGSEA.

CDR3 DNA: TGTGCCAGCAGCCAAACGACTAGCGGATACAATGAGCAGTTCTTC. This encodes CASSQTTSGYNEQFF. This chain links TRBV7-2 with TRBJ2-1, with TRBD2 matching 9 bases. CDR1 and CDR2 (germline): SGHTA, FQGNSA. Trimming at V came to 5 bases and at J to 4 bases, leaving 6 bases not matched to a gene. This CDR3 comprises 15 residues. The complete variable domain, with remaining parts taken from reference TRBV7-2 and TRBJ2-1, reads GAGVSQSPSNKVTEKGKDVELRCDPISGHTALYWYRQSLGQGLEFLIYFQGNSAPDKSGLPSDRFSAERTGGSVSTLTIQRTQQEDSAVYLCASSQTTSGYNEQFFGPGTRLTVL.

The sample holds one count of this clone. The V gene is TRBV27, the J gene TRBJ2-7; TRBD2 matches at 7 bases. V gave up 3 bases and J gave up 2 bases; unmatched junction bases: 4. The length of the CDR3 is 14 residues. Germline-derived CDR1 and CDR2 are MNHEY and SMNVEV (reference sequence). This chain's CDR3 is CASSFRGDPYEQYF. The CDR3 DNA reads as TGTGCCAGCAGTTTTCGGGGGGACCCCTACGAGCAGTACTTC.

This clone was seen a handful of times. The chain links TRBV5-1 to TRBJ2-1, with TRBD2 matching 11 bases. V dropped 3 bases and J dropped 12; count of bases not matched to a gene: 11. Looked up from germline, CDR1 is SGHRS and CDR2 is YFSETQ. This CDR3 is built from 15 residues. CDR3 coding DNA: TGCGCCAGCAGCTCGTTAGCGGGAGGGATAGACGGGCAGTTCTTC. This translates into CASSSLAGGIDGQFF.

CDR3 bases: TGTGCCAGCAGTTACTCGAGGGACTATGAGCAGTTCTTC. Translation gives CASSYSRDYEQFF. The chain carries TRBV6-6 and TRBJ2-1; TRBD2 might be the D (6 bases). The CDR3 runs 13 residues. Germline V gene lookup returns CDR1 MNHNY and CDR2 SVGAGI (reference sequence). With 0 bases removed from V and 8 bases from J, the gap between germline ends came to 8 bases.

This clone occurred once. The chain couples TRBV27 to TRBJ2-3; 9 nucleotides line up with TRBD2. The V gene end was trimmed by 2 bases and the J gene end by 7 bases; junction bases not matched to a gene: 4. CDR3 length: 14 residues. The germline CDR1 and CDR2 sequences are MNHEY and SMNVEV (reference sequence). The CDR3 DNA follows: TGTGCCAGCAGTTTAGCGGGGGGGCCGAATACGCAGTATTTT. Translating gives CASSLAGGPNTQYF.

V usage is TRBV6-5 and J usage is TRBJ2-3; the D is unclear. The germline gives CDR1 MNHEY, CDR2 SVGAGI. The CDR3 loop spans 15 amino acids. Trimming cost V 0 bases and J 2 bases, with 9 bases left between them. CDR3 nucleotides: TGTGCCAGCAGTTACTCCGGCCCCCCCACAGATACGCAGTATTTT. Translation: CASSYSGPPTDTQYF.

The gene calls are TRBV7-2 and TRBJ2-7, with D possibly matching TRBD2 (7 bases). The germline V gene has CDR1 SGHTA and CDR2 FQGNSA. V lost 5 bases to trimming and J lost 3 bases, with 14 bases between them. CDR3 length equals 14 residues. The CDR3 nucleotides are TGTGCCAGCAGCCTACCAAGGGGGGGCTACGAGCAGTACTTC. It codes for CASSLPRGGYEQYF.

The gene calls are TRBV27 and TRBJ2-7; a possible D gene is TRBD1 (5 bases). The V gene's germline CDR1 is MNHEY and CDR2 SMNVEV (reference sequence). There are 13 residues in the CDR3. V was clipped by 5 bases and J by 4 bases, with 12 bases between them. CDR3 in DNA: TGTGCCAGCAGTCCGTCGCGACAGTACGAGCAGTACTTC. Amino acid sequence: CASSPSRQYEQYF.

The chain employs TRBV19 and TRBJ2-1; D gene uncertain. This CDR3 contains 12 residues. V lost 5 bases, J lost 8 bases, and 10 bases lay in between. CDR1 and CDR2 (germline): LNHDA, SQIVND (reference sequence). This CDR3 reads CASSSRLDEQFF. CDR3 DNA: TGTGCCAGTAGTTCCCGTTTGGATGAGCAGTTCTTC.

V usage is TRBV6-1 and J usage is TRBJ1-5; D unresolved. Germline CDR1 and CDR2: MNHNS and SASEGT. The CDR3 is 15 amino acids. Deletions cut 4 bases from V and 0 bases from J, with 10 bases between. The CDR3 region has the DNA TGTGCCAGCAGTGTGGACGGATATAGCAATCAGCCCCAGCATTTT. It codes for CASSVDGYSNQPQHF.

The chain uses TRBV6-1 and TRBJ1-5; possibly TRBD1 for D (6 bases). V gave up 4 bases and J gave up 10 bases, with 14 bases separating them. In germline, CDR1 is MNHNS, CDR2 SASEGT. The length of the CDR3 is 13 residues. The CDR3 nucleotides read TGTGCCAGCAGTGTACAGGGCAATACACCCCAGCATTTT. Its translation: CASSVQGNTPQHF.

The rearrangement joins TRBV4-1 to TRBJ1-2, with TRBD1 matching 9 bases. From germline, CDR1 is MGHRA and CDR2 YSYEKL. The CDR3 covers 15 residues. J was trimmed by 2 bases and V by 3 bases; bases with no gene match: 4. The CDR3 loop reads CASSQEGQGNYGYTF. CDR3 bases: TGCGCCAGCAGCCAGGAAGGACAGGGGAACTATGGCTACACCTTC.

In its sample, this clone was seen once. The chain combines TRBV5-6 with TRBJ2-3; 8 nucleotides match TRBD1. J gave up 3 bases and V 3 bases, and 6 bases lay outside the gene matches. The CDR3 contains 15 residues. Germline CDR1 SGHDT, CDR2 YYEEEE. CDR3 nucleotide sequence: TGTGCCAGCAGCTCGGACAGGGACACAACAGATACGCAGTATTTT. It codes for CASSSDRDTTDTQYF. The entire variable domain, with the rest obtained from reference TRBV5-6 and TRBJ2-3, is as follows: DAGVTQSPTHLIKTRGQQVTLRCSPKSGHDTVSWYQQALGQGPQFIFQYYEEEERQRGNFPDRFSGHQFPNYSSELNVNALLLGDSALYLCASSSDRDTTDTQYFGPGTRLTVL.

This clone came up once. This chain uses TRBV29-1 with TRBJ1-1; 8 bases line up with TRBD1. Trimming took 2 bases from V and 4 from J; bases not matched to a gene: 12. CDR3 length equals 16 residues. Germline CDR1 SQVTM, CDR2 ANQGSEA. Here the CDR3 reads CSVETHPRQGSTEAFF. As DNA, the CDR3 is TGCAGCGTTGAAACCCACCCGCGACAGGGGAGCACTGAAGCTTTCTTT.

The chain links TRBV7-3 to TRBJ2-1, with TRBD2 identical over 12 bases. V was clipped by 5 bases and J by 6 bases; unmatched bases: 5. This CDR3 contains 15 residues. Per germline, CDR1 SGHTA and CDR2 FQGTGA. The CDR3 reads CASSPLAGGTNEQFF. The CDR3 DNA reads TGTGCCAGCAGCCCGCTAGCGGGGGGGACCAATGAGCAGTTCTTC. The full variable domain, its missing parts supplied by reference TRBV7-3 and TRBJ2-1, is GAGVSQTPSNKVTEKGKYVELRCDPISGHTALYWYRQSLGQGPEFLIYFQGTGAADDSGLPNDRFFAVRPEGSVSTLKIQRTERGDSAVYLCASSPLAGGTNEQFFGPGTRLTVL.